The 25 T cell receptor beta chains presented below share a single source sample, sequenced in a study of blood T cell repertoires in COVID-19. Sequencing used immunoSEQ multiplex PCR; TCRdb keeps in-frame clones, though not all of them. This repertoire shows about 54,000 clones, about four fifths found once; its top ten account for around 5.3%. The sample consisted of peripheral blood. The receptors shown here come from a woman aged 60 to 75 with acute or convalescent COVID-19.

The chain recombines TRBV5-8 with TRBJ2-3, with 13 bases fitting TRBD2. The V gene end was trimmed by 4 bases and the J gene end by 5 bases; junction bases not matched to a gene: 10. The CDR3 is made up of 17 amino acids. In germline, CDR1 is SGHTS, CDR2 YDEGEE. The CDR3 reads CASSTAGTSGVGDTQYF. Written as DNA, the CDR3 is TGTGCCAGCAGCACCGCTGGGACTAGCGGGGTGGGAGATACGCAGTATTTT.

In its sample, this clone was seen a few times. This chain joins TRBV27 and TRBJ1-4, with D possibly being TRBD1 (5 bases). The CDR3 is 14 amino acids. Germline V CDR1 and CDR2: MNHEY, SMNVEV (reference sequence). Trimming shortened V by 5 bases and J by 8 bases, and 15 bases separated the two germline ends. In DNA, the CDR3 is TGTGCCAGCAGTCCGACCCAAGCAGGGGAAAAACTGTTTTTT. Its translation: CASSPTQAGEKLFF. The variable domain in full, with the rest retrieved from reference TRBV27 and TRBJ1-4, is EAQVTQNPRYLITVTGKKLTVTCSQNMNHEYMSWYRQDPGLGLRQIYYSMNVEVTDKGDVPEGYKVSRKEKRNFPLILESPSPNQTSLYFCASSPTQAGEKLFFGSGTQLSVL.

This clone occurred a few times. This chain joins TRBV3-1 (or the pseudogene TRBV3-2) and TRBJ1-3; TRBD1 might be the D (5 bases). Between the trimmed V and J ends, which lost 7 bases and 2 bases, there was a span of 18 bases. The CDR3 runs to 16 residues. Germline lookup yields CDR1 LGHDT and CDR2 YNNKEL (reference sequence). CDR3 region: CASTPGSRVTGNTIYF. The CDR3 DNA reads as TGTGCCAGCACCCCCGGCTCCAGGGTGACTGGAAACACCATATATTTT.

For the CDR3, the DNA is TGTGCCAGCAGGAGGGAAAACACTGAAGCTTTCTTT. Encoded protein: CASRRENTEAFF. This chain connects TRBV18 to TRBJ1-1; D is unresolved. Germline CDR1 reads KGHSH; CDR2 reads LQKENI. The CDR3 spans 12 residues. The ends were cut back, 8 bases at V and 2 bases at J, with 9 bases in the middle.

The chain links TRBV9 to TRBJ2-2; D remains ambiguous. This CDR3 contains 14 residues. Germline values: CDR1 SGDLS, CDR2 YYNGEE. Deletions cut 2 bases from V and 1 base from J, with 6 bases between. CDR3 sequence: CASSVLQNTGELFF. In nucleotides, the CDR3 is TGTGCCAGCAGCGTGTTACAGAACACCGGGGAGCTGTTTTTT.

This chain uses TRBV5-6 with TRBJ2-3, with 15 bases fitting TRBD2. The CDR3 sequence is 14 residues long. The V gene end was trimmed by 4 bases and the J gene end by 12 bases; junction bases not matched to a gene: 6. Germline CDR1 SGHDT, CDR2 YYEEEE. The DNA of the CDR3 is TGTGCCAGCAGCCTGGGGACTAGCGGGAGGCCACAGTATTTT. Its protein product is CASSLGTSGRPQYF.

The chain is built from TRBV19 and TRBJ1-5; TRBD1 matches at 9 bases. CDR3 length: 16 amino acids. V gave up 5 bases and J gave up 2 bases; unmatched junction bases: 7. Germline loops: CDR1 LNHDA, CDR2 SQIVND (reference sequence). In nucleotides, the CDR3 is TGTGCCAGTAGTTGGGGGACAGGGAGCGGCAATCAGCCCCAGCATTTT. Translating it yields CASSWGTGSGNQPQHF.

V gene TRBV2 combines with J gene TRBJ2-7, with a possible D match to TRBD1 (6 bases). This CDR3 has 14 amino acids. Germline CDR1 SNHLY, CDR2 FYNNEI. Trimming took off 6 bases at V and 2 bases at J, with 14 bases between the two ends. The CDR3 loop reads CASRDPGHPYEQYF. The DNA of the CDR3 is TGTGCCAGCAGAGATCCGGGACACCCCTACGAGCAGTACTTC. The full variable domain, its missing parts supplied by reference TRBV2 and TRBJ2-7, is EPEVTQTPSHQVTQMGQEVILRCVPISNHLYFYWYRQILGQKVEFLVSFYNNEISEKSEIFDDQFSVERPDGSNFTLKIRSTKLEDSAMYFCASRDPGHPYEQYFGPGTRLTVT.

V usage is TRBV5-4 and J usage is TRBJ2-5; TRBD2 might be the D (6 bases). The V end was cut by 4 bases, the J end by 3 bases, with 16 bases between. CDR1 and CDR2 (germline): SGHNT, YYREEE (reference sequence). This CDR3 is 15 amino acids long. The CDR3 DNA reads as TGTGCCAGCAGCCCTGTAGGGGCGGGGAAAGAGACCCAGTACTTC. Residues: CASSPVGAGKETQYF.

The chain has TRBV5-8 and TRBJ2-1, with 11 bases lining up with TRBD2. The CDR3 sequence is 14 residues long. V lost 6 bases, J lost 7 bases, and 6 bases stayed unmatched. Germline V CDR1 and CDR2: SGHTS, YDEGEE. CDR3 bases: TGTGCCAGCACCACTAGCGGGAGTAGGAATGAGCAGTTCTTC. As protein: CASTTSGSRNEQFF.

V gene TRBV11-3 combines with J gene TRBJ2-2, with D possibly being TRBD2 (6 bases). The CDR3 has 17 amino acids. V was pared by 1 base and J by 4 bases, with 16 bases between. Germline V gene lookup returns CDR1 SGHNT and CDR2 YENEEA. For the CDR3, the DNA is TGTGCCAGCAGCTTAGGGGTTGCGGGACCGAGCACCGGGGAGCTGTTTTTT. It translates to CASSLGVAGPSTGELFF.

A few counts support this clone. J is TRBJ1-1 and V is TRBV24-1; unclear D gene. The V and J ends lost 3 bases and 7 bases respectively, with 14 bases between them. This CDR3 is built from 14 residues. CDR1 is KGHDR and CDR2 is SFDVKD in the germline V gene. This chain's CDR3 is CATSDNGRSGEAFF. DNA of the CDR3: TGTGCCACCAGTGATAATGGGAGATCAGGTGAAGCTTTCTTT.

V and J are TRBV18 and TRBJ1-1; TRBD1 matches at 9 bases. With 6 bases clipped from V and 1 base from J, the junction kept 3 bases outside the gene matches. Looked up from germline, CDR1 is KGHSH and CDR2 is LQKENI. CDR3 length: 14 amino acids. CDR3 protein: CASSGGQGNTEAFF. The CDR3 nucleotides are TGTGCCAGCTCGGGGGGACAGGGGAACACTGAAGCTTTCTTT.

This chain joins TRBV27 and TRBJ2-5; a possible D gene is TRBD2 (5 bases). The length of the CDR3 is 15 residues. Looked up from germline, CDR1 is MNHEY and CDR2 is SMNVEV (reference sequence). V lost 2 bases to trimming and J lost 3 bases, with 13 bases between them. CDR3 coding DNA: TGTGCCAGCAGTTTAGGAGCGGCTGGGAAAGAGACCCAGTACTTC. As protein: CASSLGAAGKETQYF.

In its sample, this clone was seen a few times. CDR3 sequence reads: CASSLLPTDNYGYTF. The CDR3 DNA reads TGTGCCAGCAGTTTATTGCCGACAGATAACTATGGCTACACCTTC. This sequence joins TRBV27 and TRBJ1-2, with TRBD1 as a possible D gene (5 bases). Trimming took 1 base from V and 1 from J, leaving 10 bases between them. Germline V CDR1 and CDR2: MNHEY, SMNVEV (reference sequence). This CDR3 contains 15 residues.

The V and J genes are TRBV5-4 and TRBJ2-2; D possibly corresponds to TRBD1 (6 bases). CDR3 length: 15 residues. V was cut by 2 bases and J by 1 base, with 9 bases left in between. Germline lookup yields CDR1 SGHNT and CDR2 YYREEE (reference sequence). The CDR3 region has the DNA TGTGCCAGCAGCTTACAGACAGGGAACACCGGGGAGCTGTTTTTT. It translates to CASSLQTGNTGELFF.

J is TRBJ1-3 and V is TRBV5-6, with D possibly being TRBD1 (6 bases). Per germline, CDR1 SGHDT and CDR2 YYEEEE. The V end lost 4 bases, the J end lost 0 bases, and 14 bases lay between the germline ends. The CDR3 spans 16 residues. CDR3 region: CASSLGQLFSGNTIYF. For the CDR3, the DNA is TGTGCCAGCAGCCTTGGACAGCTCTTCTCTGGAAACACCATATATTTT. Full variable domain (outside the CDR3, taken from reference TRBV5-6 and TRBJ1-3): DAGVTQSPTHLIKTRGQQVTLRCSPKSGHDTVSWYQQALGQGPQFIFQYYEEEERQRGNFPDRFSGHQFPNYSSELNVNALLLGDSALYLCASSLGQLFSGNTIYFGEGSWLTVV.

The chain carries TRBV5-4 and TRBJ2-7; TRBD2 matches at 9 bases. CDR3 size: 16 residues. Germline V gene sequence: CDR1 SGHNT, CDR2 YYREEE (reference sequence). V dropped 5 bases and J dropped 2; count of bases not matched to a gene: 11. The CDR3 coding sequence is TGTGCCAGCAGTTATCAGGGTAGCGGGAGACCCTACGAGCAGTACTTC. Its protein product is CASSYQGSGRPYEQYF.

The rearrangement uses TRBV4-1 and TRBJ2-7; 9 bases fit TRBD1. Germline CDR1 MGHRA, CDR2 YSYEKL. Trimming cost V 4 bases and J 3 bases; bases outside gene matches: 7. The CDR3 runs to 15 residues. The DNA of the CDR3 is TGCGCCAGCAGCCTAACGGGACAGGGATACTACGAGCAGTACTTC. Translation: CASSLTGQGYYEQYF.

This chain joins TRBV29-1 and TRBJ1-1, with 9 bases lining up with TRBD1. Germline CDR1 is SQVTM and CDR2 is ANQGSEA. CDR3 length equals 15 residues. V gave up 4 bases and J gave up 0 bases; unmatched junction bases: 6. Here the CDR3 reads CSVGPGTGMNTEAFF. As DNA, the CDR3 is TGCAGCGTTGGTCCCGGGACAGGGATGAACACTGAAGCTTTCTTT.

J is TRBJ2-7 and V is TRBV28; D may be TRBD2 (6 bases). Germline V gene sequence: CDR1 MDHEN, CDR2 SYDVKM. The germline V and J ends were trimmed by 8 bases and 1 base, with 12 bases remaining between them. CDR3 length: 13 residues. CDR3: CASGGSPSYEQYF. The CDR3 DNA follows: TGTGCCAGCGGGGGGAGCCCATCCTACGAGCAGTACTTC.

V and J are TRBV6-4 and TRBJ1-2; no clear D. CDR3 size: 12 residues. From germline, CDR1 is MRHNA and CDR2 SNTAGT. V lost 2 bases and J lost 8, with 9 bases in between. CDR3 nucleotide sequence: TGTGCCAGCAGTGACGGTCGGAGGGGCTACACCTTC. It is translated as CASSDGRRGYTF.

This chain's CDR3 is CASKRGGPGTDTQYF. CDR3 DNA sequence: TGTGCCAGCAAGCGGGGGGGTCCCGGCACAGATACGCAGTATTTT. The chain links TRBV27 to TRBJ2-3; 10 nucleotides agree with TRBD2. V lost 7 bases and J lost 1; bases outside the gene matches: 5. Germline CDR1 reads MNHEY; CDR2 reads SMNVEV (reference sequence). The CDR3 sequence is 15 residues long.

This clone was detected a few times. The CDR3 loop is CASSDGQYQPQHF. The CDR3 DNA is TGTGCCAGCAGTGATGGACAGTATCAGCCCCAGCATTTT. The chain is built from TRBV6-1 and TRBJ1-5, with a tentative D call TRBD1 (6 bases). Trimming shortened V by 3 bases and J by 5 bases, and 8 bases separated the two germline ends. The CDR3 runs to 13 residues. Per germline, CDR1 MNHNS and CDR2 SASEGT.

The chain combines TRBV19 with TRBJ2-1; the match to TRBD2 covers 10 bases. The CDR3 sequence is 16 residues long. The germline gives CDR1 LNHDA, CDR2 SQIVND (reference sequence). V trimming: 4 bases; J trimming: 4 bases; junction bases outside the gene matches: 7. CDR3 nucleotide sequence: TGTGCCAGTAGTAGGTCTAGCGGGGGTATTTACAATGAGCAGTTCTTC. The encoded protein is CASSRSSGGIYNEQFF.